Only one count was recorded for the clone carrying this TCR beta chain. TCRdb's table, derived via immunoSEQ multiplex PCR, lists solely in-frame clones and lacks some. The table records about 74,000 clones, roughly four fifths of them present only once. The V gene end was trimmed by 5 bases and the J gene end by 7 bases; junction bases not matched to a gene: 8. The CDR3 is 13 amino acids. Germline CDR1 and CDR2: GTSNPN and SVGIG (reference sequence). These data come from a study of blood T cell repertoires in COVID-19. Sequencing was done on a sample of peripheral blood. The V and J genes are TRBV30 and TRBJ1-2; 9 bases agree with TRBD1. This TCR was sampled from a man in his 70s with acute or convalescent COVID-19. For the CDR3, the DNA is TGTGCCTGGGCCGGACAGGGGATTGGTGGCTACACCTTC. It specifies CAWAGQGIGGYTF.